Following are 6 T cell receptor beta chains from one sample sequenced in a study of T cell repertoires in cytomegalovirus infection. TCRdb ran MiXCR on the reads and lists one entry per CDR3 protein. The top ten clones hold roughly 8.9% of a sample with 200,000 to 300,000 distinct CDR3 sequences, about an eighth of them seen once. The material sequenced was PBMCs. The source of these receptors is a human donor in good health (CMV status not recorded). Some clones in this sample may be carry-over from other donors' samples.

The CDR3 nucleotides read TGCGCCACCAAGGTGGGGGACTCTGGAAACACCATATATTTT. It encodes CATKVGDSGNTIYF. The chain employs TRBV10-2 and TRBJ1-3; perhaps TRBD1 as D (5 bases). Germline CDR1 is WSHSY and CDR2 is SAAADI. V gave up 10 bases and J gave up 0 bases, with 13 bases separating them. This CDR3 has 14 residues.

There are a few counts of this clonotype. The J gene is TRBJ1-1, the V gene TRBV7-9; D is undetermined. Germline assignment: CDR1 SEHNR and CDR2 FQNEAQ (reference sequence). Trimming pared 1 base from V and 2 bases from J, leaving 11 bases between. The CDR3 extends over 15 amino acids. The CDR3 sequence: CASSLDISLNTEAFF. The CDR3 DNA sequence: TGTGCCAGCAGCTTAGACATCTCGCTTAACACTGAAGCTTTCTTT.

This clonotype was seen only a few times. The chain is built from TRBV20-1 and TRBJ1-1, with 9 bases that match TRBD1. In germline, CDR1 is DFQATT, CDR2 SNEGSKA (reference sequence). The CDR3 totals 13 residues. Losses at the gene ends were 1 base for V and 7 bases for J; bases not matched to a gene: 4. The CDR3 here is CSARGGQGLEAFF. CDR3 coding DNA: TGCAGTGCTAGAGGCGGACAGGGGCTTGAAGCTTTCTTT.

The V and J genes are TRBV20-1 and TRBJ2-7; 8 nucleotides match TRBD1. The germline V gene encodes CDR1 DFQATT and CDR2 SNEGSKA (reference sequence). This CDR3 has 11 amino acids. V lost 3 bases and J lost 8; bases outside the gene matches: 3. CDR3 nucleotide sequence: TGCAGTGCTAGCCAGGGGGCCAAGCAGTACTTC. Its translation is CSASQGAKQYF.

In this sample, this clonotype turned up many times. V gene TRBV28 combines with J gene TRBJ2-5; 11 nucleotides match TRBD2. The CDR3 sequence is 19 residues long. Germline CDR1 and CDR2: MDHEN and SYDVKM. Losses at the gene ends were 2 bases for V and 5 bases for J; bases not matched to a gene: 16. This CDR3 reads CASSLGVAGGGARFETQYF. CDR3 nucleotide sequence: TGTGCCAGCAGTTTAGGGGTAGCGGGAGGGGGGGCAAGGTTCGAGACCCAGTACTTC.

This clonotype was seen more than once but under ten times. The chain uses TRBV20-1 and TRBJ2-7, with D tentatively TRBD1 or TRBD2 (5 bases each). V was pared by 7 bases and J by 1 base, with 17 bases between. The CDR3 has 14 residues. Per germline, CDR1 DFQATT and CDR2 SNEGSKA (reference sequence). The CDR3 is CSVRDPRLSYEQYF. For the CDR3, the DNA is TGCAGTGTCCGGGACCCGAGGCTTTCCTACGAGCAGTACTTC.